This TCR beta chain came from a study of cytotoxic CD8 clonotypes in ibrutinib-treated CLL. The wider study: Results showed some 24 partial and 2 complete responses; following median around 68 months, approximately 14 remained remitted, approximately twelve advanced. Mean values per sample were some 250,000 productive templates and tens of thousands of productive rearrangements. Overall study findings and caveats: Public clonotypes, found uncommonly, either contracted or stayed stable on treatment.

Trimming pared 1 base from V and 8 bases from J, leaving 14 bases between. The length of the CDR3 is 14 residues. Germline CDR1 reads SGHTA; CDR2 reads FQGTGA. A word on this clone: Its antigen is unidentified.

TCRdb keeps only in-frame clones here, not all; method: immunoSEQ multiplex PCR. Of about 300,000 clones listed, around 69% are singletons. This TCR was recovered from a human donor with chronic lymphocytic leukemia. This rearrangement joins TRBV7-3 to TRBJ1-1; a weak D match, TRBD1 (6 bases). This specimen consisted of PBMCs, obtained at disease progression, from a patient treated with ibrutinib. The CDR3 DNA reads TGTGCCAGCAGCTTAAGGCGGACAGTGGACGAAGCTTTCTTT. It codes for CASSLRRTVDEAFF.